The 16 T cell receptor beta chains below were found in one sample sequenced in a study of shared clonotypes between healthy human individuals. This table comes from immunoSEQ multiplex PCR, and its TCRdb copy is limited to in-frame clones, with some not included. The profile shows about 2.3 million clones, just under 95% of them singletons. The sequenced sample was naive CD4+ T cells from PBMCs. The subset: CD45RA+ positively selected. The receptors shown here come from a man in his late teens or twenties in good health. Some clones in this sample may be carry-over from other donors' samples.

A note on this clone: This sample also contains other DNA sequences that code for the same CDR3. CDR3 nucleotide sequence: TGTGCCACCAGCAGGGCTACCTACAATGAGCAGTTCTTC. Translated: CATSRATYNEQFF. V and J are TRBV15 and TRBJ2-1, with D unclear. The CDR3 length is 13 residues. Germline loops: CDR1 LNHNV, CDR2 YYDKDF (reference sequence). The ends were cut back, 3 bases at V and 2 bases at J, with 5 bases in the middle.

This chain uses TRBV7-6 with TRBJ1-4; D perhaps matches TRBD1 (6 bases). The ends were cut back, 5 bases at V and 5 bases at J, with 15 bases in the middle. CDR1 and CDR2 from the germline V gene are SGHVS and FNYEAQ. CDR3 length: 15 amino acids. In nucleotides, the CDR3 is TGTGCCAGCAGCCGCCCCGGGGGGGCAAATGAAAAACTGTTTTTT. Translated: CASSRPGGANEKLFF.

The chain carries TRBV5-1 and TRBJ2-1, with D possibly matching TRBD2 (6 bases). This CDR3 is built from 18 residues. Germline assignment: CDR1 SGHRS and CDR2 YFSETQ. Trimming left V 0 bases short and J 0 bases short, with 16 bases between. The CDR3: CASSLATSSGGSYNEQFF. CDR3 nucleotides: TGCGCCAGCAGCTTGGCTACCAGCTCCGGGGGCTCCTACAATGAGCAGTTCTTC.

This clone was seen a handful of times. The chain carries TRBV4-2 and TRBJ1-4; D perhaps matches TRBD1 (5 bases). The V gene's germline CDR1 is LGHNA and CDR2 YNFKEQ. The CDR3 sequence is 14 residues long. V gave up 0 bases and J gave up 12 bases, with 14 bases separating them. CDR3 DNA sequence: TGTGCCAGCAGCCAAGATTTGGGGGGGGAGGAACTGTTTTTT. This gives the protein CASSQDLGGEELFF.

This clone was counted a single time. The chain joins TRBV5-6 to TRBJ2-1; D might be TRBD2 (6 bases). The CDR3 extends over 14 amino acids. The germline V gene has CDR1 SGHDT and CDR2 YYEEEE. The V end was cut by 7 bases, the J end by 9 bases, with 20 bases between. CDR3 sequence (DNA): TGTGCCAGCTCCCGCCGCAGTTGGAGGGGTGAGCAGTTCTTC. Protein product: CASSRRSWRGEQFF.

The CDR3 protein is CSVDGQGVGYGYTF. The CDR3 region has the DNA TGCAGCGTTGATGGGCAGGGAGTAGGCTATGGCTACACCTTC. The chain carries TRBV29-1 and TRBJ1-2; TRBD1 might be the D (5 bases). Germline V gene lookup returns CDR1 SQVTM and CDR2 ANQGSEA. Trimming pared 3 bases from V and 4 bases from J, leaving 15 bases between. The CDR3 is 14 residues long.

The chain recombines TRBV29-1 with TRBJ2-1; maybe TRBD2 (5 bases). Germline assignment: CDR1 SQVTM and CDR2 ANQGSEA. The ends were cut back, 6 bases at V and 7 bases at J, with 19 bases in the middle. There are 14 residues in the CDR3. The DNA for the CDR3 is TGCAGCGTGGGAGATCTCCTGGGAGCAAATGAGCAGTTCTTC. Translating it yields CSVGDLLGANEQFF.

The CDR3 bases are TGTGCCAGCAGCCCAGGACAGGGGCTTTCCTACGAGCAGTACTTC. This translates into CASSPGQGLSYEQYF. This rearrangement joins TRBV7-2 to TRBJ2-7; 9 bases align to TRBD1. Germline V gene sequence: CDR1 SGHTA, CDR2 FQGNSA. CDR3 length: 15 amino acids. V lost 5 bases, J lost 1 base, and 6 bases stayed unmatched.

This clone was counted once. The chain recombines TRBV5-1 with TRBJ2-1; 12 bases fit TRBD2. Unmatched junction bases numbered 8, after V lost 5 bases and J lost 8 bases. Germline lookup yields CDR1 SGHRS and CDR2 YFSETQ. The CDR3 is 15 residues long. The CDR3 protein is CASSPPLAGGDEQFF. The CDR3 DNA follows: TGCGCCAGCAGTCCCCCCCTAGCGGGAGGGGATGAGCAGTTCTTC.

The rearrangement uses TRBV27 and TRBJ1-2; tentative D call: TRBD1 (5 bases). The CDR3 contains 13 residues. Germline V gives CDR1 MNHEY, CDR2 SMNVEV (reference sequence). V shed 2 bases and J shed 2 bases, with 6 bases lying between them. The CDR3 spells CASSLKGNYGYTF. The CDR3 DNA sequence: TGTGCCAGCAGTTTAAAGGGGAACTATGGCTACACCTTC.

The chain uses TRBV30 and TRBJ2-1; 10 bases agree with TRBD1. Germline V gives CDR1 GTSNPN, CDR2 SVGIG (reference sequence). CDR3 size: 14 residues. Losses at the gene ends were 7 bases for V and 8 bases for J; bases not matched to a gene: 11. The CDR3 coding sequence is TGTGCCTACAACCGGGACAGGGGTATTCATGAGCAGTTCTTC. Protein product: CAYNRDRGIHEQFF.

The chain carries TRBV7-2 and TRBJ2-5, with D possibly matching TRBD1 (5 bases). Germline V gene lookup returns CDR1 SGHTA and CDR2 FQGNSA. The CDR3 is made up of 13 amino acids. V dropped 5 bases and J dropped 5 bases, with 12 bases sitting between them. CDR3 nucleotides: TGTGCCAGCAGCCCGCAGGGTTCGGAGACCCAGTACTTC. Translated, it gives CASSPQGSETQYF. Full variable domain (rest looked up from reference TRBV7-2 and TRBJ2-5): GAGVSQSPSNKVTEKGKDVELRCDPISGHTALYWYRQSLGQGLEFLIYFQGNSAPDKSGLPSDRFSAERTGGSVSTLTIQRTQQEDSAVYLCASSPQGSETQYFGPGTRLLVL.

The table lists this clone with a count of one. The CDR3 DNA sequence: TGTGCCAGTCTGACAGGGGAGGTGAACACTGAAGCTTTCTTT. Its protein product is CASLTGEVNTEAFF. The rearrangement joins TRBV28 to TRBJ1-1; TRBD1 agrees at 8 bases. Germline V gene lookup returns CDR1 MDHEN and CDR2 SYDVKM. CDR3 length: 14 residues. V was clipped by 9 bases and J by 0 bases; unmatched bases: 6.

This sequence joins TRBV15 and TRBJ2-1; D call uncertain. Germline assignment: CDR1 LNHNV and CDR2 YYDKDF (reference sequence). The CDR3 spans 14 residues. V was shortened by 1 base and J by 9 bases, with 13 bases between the two germline ends. The DNA for the CDR3 is TGTGCCACCAGCAGAGCCCAACGTAGTGGTGAGCAGTTCTTC. Residues: CATSRAQRSGEQFF.

This chain joins TRBV5-4 and TRBJ1-1, with D possibly matching TRBD1 (5 bases). Germline V CDR1 and CDR2: SGHNT, YYREEE (reference sequence). Trimming stripped 0 bases from V and 1 base from J, with 10 bases between. The CDR3 has 15 amino acids. CDR3 in amino acids: CASSLEGRTNTEAFF. The CDR3 nucleotides are TGTGCCAGCAGCTTGGAGGGACGGACGAACACTGAAGCTTTCTTT.

V and J are TRBV7-3 and TRBJ2-3, with 7 bases fitting TRBD2. Germline lookup yields CDR1 SGHTA and CDR2 FQGTGA. There are 16 residues in the CDR3. Trimming took 2 bases from V and 0 from J; bases not matched to a gene: 5. In DNA form, the CDR3 reads TGTGCCAGCAGCTTACGCGGGGGATATAGCACAGATACGCAGTATTTT. Protein sequence: CASSLRGGYSTDTQYF.